This T cell receptor beta chain was identified during a study of blood T cell repertoires in COVID-19. CDR3 length equals 15 residues. Trimming took 9 bases from V and 7 from J; bases not matched to a gene: 13. Germline V CDR1 and CDR2: SGHVS, FQNEAQ. Profiled with immunoSEQ multiplex PCR; TCRdb holds only in-frame clones, not every one. Among tens of thousands of clones listed, roughly 86% were seen once. V and J are TRBV7-8 and TRBJ1-4, with TRBD1 identical over 8 bases. Input material: peripheral blood. The TCR sequence derives from a man aged 55 to 69 with active or convalescent COVID-19. The CDR3: CASRPGQGEGEKLFF. In nucleotides, the CDR3 is TGTGCCAGTCGACCCGGACAGGGTGAGGGTGAAAAACTGTTTTTT.